This record concerns one TCR beta chain sequence. The target antigen is unknown. From the reads, TCRdb called clonotypes with MiXCR, one entry per CDR3 protein. This sample has 700,000 to 850,000 distinct CDR3 sequences, with 30% to 35% found just once. This sample stems from a study of T cell repertoires in cytomegalovirus infection. This receptor was taken from a human donor in good health (CMV status not recorded). Some clones in this sample may be carry-over from other donors' samples. The sample consisted of cultured CD8+ T cells from PBMCs, taken from culture after CMV antigen stimulation.

The CDR3 sequence is CASSPGGAGGYTF. CDR3 nucleotide sequence: TGTGCCAGCAGTCCGGGAGGGGCGGGGGGCTACACCTTC. The chain carries TRBV12-3 or TRBV12-4 and TRBJ1-2, with D possibly TRBD1 on 5 matching bases. The V and J ends lost 5 bases and 8 bases respectively, with 15 bases between them. This CDR3 comprises 13 residues.